The following is a T cell receptor beta chain sequence with its context. Its target is not known. One end of the junction varies from germline; a read error may be responsible. The source of the sample is a study of blood T cells in healthy people across ages. General study findings and limits: Estimates based on one million T cells were treated as lower bounds.

Germline V lookup: CDR1 SGHAT, CDR2 FQDESV (reference sequence). This CDR3 has 15 residues. A sample-barcoded 5' primer and a J-beta primer mix were used in a second PCR of roughly 6 to 11 cycles. A 12-random-nucleotide template-switch adaptor tagged each cDNA molecule. TCRdb re-called the 5' RACE reads through MiXCR, storing one row per CDR3 protein. The sample has 800,000 to 950,000 distinct CDR3 sequences, roughly 43% seen once; the top ten hold 13%. The receptor comes from a man younger than 45 in good health. The chain links TRBV11-1 to TRBJ2-5, with D possibly matching TRBD1 (6 bases). The sequencing input was blood. Here the CDR3 DNA reads TGTGCCTGCAGCTTGGACAGAGGGCACCAAGAGACCCAGTACTTC. This translates into CACSLDRGHQETQYF.